A single T cell receptor (beta chain) is shown here with its context. There are a few counts of this clonotype. The target of this receptor is not known. The input lacks base qualities; no much larger clone sits a single base away. The roughly 39 donors, aged 6 to 90 years, were systemically healthy Caucasian individuals from Russia. Ten milliliters of peripheral blood were drawn from each donor into EDTA-treated Vacutainer tubes. Ficoll-Paque density-gradient centrifugation was used to isolate PBMCs, with at least 6.5 million per sample. Trizol reagent was used to extract total RNA from the PBMCs, yielding at least 5 micrograms per sample. For every donor, an aliquot of PBMCs went through flow cytometry to measure the percentages of naive CD45RAhigh/CD27high T cells. This record comes from a study of blood T cells in healthy people across ages (dated by TCRdb to the mid-2010s). Regarding the study in general: In model experiments, template switching captured roughly one uniquely barcoded TCR beta cDNA molecule for every two T cells. The donors were divided into four age groups: young (average around 15 years), middle-aged (about 40), aged (about 60) and long-lived (about 90). Age-related changes in TCR beta repertoire diversity were measured in the study by deep sequencing normalized with unique cDNA molecular identifiers. To avoid experimental bias, donors of different ages were distributed randomly across sequencing lanes. The study analyzed two additional independent replicas of 1 million unique cDNA reads from the same blood draw for two donors, one aged 18 to 30 and one aged 80 or older. Study-level results and caveats: The percentage of naive T cells measured by flow cytometry correlated strongly with observed TCR beta diversity. As age increased, observed TCR beta diversity per million T cells dropped in a roughly linear way, and a significant reduction was already evident by age about 40. Compared with the aged group, the long-lived group had more naive CD4+ T cells, fewer expanded clones and increased TCR diversity, suggesting age selection. Estimates of total diversity from one million sequenced T cells were regarded as lower bounds and underestimates. The CMV infection status of donors was not known, potentially confounding age-related changes in expanded clonotypes. Since profiling was done on bulk unsorted PBMCs, naive and antigen-experienced compartments could not be conclusively compared.

Trimming removed 0 bases from V and 2 bases from J, leaving 15 bases between the germline ends. The germline V gene gives CDR1 as MNHEY and CDR2 as SVGEGT. The CDR3 covers 17 residues, taking in both the cysteine and the phenylalanine. The CDR3 DNA has 51 bases and is translated from base 1. Preparation of the library involved 5' RACE. The sequencer listed for this sample is Illumina HiSeq 2500. The second PCR ran for roughly 7 to 11 cycles and used a J-beta primer mix along with a sample-barcoded 5' primer. Each TCR beta cDNA molecule received a unique molecular identifier from a template-switch 5' adaptor carrying 12 random nucleotides. At least 2.5 million CDR3-containing paired-end reads were obtained from each sample. First-strand cDNA was synthesized from all RNA with the Mint cDNA synthesis kit, primed by a TRBC-specific oligonucleotide. After uracil-DNA glycosylase treatment, a first 18-cycle PCR used universal primers M1SS and BC2_uni_R on all cDNA. For the original study's pipeline: For normalization, 1 million high-quality reads, each with a distinct molecular identifier, were randomly selected from each sample. Reads with shared molecular identifiers were discarded instead of being binned into consensus sequences. MiTCR, with a Q25 quality threshold and the strictest error-elimination algorithm, was used for CDR3 identification, clonotype clustering and error correction. A nonparametric unseen species model with Euler transformation was used to estimate a lower bound on total TCR beta diversity. The public reads were reanalyzed by TCRdb: fastp trimming at Q25, MiXCR alignment, in-frame beta chains only. CDR3 protein duplicates are merged, each entry listing the most common genes and DNA. Here the V and J calls rest on TCRdb's processing, not on the authors' analysis. Recorded for this sample are some 1.7 million distinct CDR3 sequences; approximately 28% of them occurred a single time. The ten largest clones capture over 7% of the sample.

The sample consisted of blood. The sequence is built from TRBV6-2 or TRBV6-3 and TRBJ2-3; a tentative D call is TRBD2 (5 bases match). The sequence was obtained from a woman aged 25 to 39 in good health. The CDR3 has the sequence CASSYSTTDLNTDTQYF. The sequenced DNA is TGTGCCAGCAGTTACTCGACGACGGACTTGAACACAGATACGCAGTATTTT.